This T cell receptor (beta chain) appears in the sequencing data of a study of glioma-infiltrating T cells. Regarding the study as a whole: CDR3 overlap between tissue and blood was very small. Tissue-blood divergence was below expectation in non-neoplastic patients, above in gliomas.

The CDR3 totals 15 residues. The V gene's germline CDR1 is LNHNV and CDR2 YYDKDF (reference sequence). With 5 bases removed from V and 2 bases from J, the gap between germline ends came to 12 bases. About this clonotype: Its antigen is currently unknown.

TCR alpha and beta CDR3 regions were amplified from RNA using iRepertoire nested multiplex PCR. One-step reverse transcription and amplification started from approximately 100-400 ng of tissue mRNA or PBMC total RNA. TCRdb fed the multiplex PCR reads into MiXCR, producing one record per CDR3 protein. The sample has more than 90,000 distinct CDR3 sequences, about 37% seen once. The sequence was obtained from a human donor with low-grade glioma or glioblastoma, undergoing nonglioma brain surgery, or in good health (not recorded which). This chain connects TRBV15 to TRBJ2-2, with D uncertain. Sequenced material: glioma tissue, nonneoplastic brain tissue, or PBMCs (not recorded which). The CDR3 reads CATSVGTSNTGELFF. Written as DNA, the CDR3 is TGTGCCACCAGCGTGGGTACATCCAACACCGGGGAGCTGTTTTTT.